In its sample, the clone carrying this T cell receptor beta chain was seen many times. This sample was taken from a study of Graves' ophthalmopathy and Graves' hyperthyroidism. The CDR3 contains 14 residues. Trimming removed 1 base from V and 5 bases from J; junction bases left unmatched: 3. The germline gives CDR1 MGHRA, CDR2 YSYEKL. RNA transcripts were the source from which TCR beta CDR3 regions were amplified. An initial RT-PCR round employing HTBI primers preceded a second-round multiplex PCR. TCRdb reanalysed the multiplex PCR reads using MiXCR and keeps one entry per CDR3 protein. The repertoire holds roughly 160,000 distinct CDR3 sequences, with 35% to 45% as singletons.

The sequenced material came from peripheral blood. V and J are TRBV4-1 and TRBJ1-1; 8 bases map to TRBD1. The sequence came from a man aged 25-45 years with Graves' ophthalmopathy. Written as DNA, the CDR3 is TGCGCCAGCAGCCAAGGGACAGGGCGGACTGAAGCTTTCTTT. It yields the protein CASSQGTGRTEAFF.